This TCR beta chain was retrieved from a study of response to subunit inactivated influenza vaccine. This clonotype was counted between two and nine times. Antigen specificity is unknown. The CDR3 has 15 residues. Germline values: CDR1 SGDLS, CDR2 YYNGEE. V was shortened by 5 bases and J by 2 bases, with 15 bases between the two germline ends. TCRdb called the RT-PCR reads again in MiXCR, with one record for every CDR3 protein. The sample has hundreds of thousands of distinct CDR3 sequences, approximately 7.6% seen once. General study points: Every seasonal influenza vaccination brings in few new T cells, the authors suggested.

This chain joins TRBV9 and TRBJ2-3, with a possible D match to TRBD1 (5 bases). Sequencing was performed on PBMCs from blood, taken around 2 years after vaccination. This TCR was recovered from a man aged 45 to 75 who received an inactivated influenza vaccine. CDR3 amino acids: CASRPPGRPTDTQYF. The CDR3 DNA reads as TGTGCCAGCAGACCCCCAGGGCGGCCCACAGATACGCAGTATTTT.